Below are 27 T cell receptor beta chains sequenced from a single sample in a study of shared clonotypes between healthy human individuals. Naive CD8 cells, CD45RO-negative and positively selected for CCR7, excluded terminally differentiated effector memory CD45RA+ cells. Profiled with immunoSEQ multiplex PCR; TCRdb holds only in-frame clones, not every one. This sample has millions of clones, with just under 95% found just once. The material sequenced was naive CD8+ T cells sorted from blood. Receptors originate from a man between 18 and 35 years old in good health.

The CDR3 nucleotides read TGTGCCAGCAGCTTGCGACAGGTTAATAACTACGAGCAGTACTTC. Its protein product is CASSLRQVNNYEQYF. The chain links TRBV5-6 to TRBJ2-5; a weak D match, TRBD1 (6 bases). The assigned J gene may be wrong: the sequence end matches TRBJ2-7 better. The CDR3 is made up of 15 amino acids. Germline lookup yields CDR1 SGHDT and CDR2 YYEEEE.

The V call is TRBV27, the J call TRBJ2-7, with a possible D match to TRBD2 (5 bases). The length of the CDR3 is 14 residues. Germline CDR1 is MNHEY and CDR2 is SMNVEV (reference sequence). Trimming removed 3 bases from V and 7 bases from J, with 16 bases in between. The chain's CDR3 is CASSFITSSGEQYF. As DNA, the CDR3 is TGTGCCAGCAGTTTTATAACTAGTTCGGGTGAGCAGTACTTC.

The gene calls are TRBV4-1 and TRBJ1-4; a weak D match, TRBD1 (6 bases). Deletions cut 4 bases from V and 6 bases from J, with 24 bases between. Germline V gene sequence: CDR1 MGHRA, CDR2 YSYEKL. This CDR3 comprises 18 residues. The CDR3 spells CASSRAQGPGGVDEKLFF. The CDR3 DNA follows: TGCGCCAGCAGCCGAGCACAAGGCCCGGGGGGCGTAGATGAAAAACTGTTTTTT.

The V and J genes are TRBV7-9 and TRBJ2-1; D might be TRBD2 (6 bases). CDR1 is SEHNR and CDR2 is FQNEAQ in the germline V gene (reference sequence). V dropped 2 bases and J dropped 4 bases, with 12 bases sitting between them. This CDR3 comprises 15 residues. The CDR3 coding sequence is TGTGCCAGCAGCTTACGGGGGAGCTTTTACAATGAGCAGTTCTTC. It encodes CASSLRGSFYNEQFF. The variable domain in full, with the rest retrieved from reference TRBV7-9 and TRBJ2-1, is DTGVSQNPRHKITKRGQNVTFRCDPISEHNRLYWYRQTLGQGPEFLTYFQNEAQLEKSRLLSDRFSAERPKGSFSTLEIQRTEQGDSAMYLCASSLRGSFYNEQFFGPGTRLTVL.

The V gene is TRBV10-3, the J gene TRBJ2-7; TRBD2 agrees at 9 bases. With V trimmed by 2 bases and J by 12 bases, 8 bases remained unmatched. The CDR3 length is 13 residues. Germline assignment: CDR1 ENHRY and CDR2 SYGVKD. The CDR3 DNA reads TGTGCCATCAGTGAGGATCTTAGCGGGAGTGGGTACTTC. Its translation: CAISEDLSGSGYF.

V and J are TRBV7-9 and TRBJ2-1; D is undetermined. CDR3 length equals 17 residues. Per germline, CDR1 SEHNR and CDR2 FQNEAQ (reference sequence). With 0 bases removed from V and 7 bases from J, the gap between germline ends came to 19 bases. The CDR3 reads CASSLATASRHVNEQFF. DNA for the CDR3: TGTGCCAGCAGCTTAGCTACGGCTAGTCGACATGTAAATGAGCAGTTCTTC.

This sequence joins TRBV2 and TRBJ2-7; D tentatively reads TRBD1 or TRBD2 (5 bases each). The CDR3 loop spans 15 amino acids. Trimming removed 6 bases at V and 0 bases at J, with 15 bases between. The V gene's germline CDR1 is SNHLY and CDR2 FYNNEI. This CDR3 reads CASRVLGESSYEQYF. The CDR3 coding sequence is TGTGCCAGCAGGGTTTTGGGGGAAAGCTCCTACGAGCAGTACTTC.

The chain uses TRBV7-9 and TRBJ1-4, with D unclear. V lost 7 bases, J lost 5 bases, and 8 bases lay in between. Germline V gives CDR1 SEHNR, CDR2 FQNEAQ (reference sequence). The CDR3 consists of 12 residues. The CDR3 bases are TGTGCCAGCAAGAATATCAATGAAAAACTGTTTTTT. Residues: CASKNINEKLFF.

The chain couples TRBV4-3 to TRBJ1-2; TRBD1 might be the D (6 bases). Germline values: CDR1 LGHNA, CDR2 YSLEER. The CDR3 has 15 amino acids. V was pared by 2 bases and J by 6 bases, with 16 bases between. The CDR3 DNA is TGCGCCAGCAGCCAAACAGGGTTAGGTGATCATGGCTACACCTTC. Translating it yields CASSQTGLGDHGYTF.

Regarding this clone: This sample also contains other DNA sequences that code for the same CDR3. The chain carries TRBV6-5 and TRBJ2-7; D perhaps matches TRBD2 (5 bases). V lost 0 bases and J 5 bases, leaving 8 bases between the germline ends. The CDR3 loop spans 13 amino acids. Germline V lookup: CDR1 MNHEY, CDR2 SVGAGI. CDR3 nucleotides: TGTGCCAGCAGTTACTCACCGGGGAACGAGCAGTACTTC. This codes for CASSYSPGNEQYF.

CDR3 nucleotide sequence: TGTGCCAGCAGCATGGGACGAGCCTACAATGAGCAGTTCTTC. Its protein is CASSMGRAYNEQFF. The gene calls are TRBV11-2 and TRBJ2-1; D might be TRBD1 or TRBD2, each matching 5 bases. Germline-derived CDR1 and CDR2 are SGHAT and FQNNGV. CDR3 length: 14 amino acids. Trimming removed 5 bases from V and 2 bases from J, with 10 bases in between.

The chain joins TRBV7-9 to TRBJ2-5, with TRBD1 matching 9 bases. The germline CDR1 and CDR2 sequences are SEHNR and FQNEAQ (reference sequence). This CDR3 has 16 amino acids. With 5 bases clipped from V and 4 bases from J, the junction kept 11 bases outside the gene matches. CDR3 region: CASSIQPGQGVETQYF. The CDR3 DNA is TGTGCCAGCAGCATACAACCGGGACAGGGAGTAGAGACCCAGTACTTC.

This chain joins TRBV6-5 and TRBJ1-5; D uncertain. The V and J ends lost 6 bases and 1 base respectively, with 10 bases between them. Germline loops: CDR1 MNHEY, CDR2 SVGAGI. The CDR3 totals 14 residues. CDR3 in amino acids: CASRHTGSNQPQHF. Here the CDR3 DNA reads TGTGCCAGCAGACACACGGGGAGCAATCAGCCCCAGCATTTT.

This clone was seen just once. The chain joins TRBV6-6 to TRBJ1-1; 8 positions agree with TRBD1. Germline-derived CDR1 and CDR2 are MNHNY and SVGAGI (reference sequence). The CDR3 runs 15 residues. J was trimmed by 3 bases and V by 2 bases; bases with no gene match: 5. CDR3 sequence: CASSYGQGGYTEAFF. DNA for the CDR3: TGTGCCAGCAGTTACGGACAGGGAGGGTACACTGAAGCTTTCTTT.

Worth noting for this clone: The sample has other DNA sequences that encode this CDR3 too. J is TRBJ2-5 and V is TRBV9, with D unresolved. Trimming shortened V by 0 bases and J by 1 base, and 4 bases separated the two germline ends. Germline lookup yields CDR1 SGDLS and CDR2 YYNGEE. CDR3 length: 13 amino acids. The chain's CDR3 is CASSVGTQETQYF. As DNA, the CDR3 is TGTGCCAGCAGCGTAGGGACCCAAGAGACCCAGTACTTC.

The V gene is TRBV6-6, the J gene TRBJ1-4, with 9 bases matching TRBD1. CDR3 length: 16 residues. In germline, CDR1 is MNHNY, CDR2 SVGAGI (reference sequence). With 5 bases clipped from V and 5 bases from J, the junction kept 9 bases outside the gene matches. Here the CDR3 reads CASSAPGTGRNEKLFF. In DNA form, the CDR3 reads TGTGCCAGCAGTGCGCCCGGGACAGGGAGAAATGAAAAACTGTTTTTT.

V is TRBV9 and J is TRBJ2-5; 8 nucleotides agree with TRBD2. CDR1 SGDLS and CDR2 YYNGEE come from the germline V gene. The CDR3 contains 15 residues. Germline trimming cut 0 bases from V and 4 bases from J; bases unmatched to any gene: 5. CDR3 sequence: CASSVDGGALETQYF. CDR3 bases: TGTGCCAGCAGCGTAGACGGGGGGGCCCTAGAGACCCAGTACTTC.

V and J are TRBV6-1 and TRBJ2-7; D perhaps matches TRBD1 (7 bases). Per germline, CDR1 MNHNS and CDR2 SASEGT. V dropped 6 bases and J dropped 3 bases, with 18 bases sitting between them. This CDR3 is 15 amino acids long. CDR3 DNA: TGTGCCAGCAGCGCGGAGGGGGACAGCCTCTACGAGCAGTACTTC. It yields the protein CASSAEGDSLYEQYF.

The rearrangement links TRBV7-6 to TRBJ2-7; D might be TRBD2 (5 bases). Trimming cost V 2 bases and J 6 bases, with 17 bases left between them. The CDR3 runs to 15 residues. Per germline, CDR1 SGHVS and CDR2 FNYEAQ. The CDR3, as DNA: TGTGCCAGCAGCTTAACCCAGACCGAGGGAAGCGAGCAGTACTTC. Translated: CASSLTQTEGSEQYF.

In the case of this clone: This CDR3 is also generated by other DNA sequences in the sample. CDR3 nucleotides: TGTGCCAGCAGTTACTCGGGGGCGAACTATGGCTACACCTTC. Encoded protein: CASSYSGANYGYTF. The chain joins TRBV6-6 to TRBJ1-2; tentative D call: TRBD1 (6 bases). This CDR3 has 14 residues. Trimming took 0 bases from V and 2 from J, leaving 7 bases between them. From germline, CDR1 is MNHNY and CDR2 SVGAGI (reference sequence).

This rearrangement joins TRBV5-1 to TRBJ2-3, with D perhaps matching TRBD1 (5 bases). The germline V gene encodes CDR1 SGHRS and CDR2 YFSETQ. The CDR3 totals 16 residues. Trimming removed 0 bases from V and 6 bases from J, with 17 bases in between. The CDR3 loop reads CASSLVTVRSLDTQYF. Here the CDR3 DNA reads TGCGCCAGCAGCTTGGTGACAGTTCGATCGTTGGATACGCAGTATTTT.

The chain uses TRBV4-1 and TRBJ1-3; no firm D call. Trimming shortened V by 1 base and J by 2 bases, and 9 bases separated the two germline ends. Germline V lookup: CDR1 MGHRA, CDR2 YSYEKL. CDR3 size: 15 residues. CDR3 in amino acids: CASSQASRAGNTIYF. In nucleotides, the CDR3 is TGCGCCAGCAGCCAAGCCAGCCGTGCTGGAAACACCATATATTTT.

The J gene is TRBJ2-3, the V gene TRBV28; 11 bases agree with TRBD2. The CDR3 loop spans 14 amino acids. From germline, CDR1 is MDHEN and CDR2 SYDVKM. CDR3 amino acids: CGTLAGGRTDTQYF. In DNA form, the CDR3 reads TGTGGCACCCTAGCGGGGGGCCGCACAGATACGCAGTATTTT.

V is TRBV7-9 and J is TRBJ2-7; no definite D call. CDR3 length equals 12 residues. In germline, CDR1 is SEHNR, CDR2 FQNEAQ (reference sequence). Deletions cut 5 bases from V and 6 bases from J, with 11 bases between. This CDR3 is CASSPRPSEQYF. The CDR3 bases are TGTGCCAGCAGCCCCCGACCCTCCGAGCAGTACTTC.

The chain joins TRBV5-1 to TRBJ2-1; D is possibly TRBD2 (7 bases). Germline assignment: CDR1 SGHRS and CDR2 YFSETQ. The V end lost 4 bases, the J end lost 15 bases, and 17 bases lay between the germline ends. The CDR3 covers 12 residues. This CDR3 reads CASSDGLGGWFF. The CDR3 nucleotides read TGCGCCAGCAGCGACGGACTAGGGGGTTGGTTCTTC.

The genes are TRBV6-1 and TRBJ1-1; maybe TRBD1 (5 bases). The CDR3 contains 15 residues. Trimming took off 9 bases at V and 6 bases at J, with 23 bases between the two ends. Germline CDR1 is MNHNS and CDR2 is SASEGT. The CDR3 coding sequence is TGTGCCAGATGGATGGAGAGGGGACGGCCTCCTGAAGCTTTCTTT. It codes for CARWMERGRPPEAFF.

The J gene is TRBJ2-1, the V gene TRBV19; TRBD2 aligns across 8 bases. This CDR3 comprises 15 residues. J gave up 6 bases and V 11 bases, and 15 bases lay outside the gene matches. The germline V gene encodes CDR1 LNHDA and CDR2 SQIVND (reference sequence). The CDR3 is CAGIGLREGSNEQFF. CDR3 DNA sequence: TGTGCCGGAATTGGTCTCCGGGAGGGTTCCAATGAGCAGTTCTTC.